The present T cell receptor beta chain was sequenced within a study of shared clonotypes between healthy human individuals (TCRdb year 2020). Turning to the overall study: The cohort included three men and a couple of women between 18 and 49 years of age. The study deeply sequenced blood TCR repertoires of about 5 healthy adults to estimate repertoire size and the extent of clonotype sharing between individuals. Per donor, leukapheresis produced somewhere between about 0.8 and 9 billion PBMCs. For each donor, CD4 naive and CD4 memory were each given three plates, CD8 naive was given two plates, and CD8 memory was given one plate. Libraries were prepared and TCR repertoires were sequenced by different laboratories using diverse techniques, in order to increase sequencing depth and limit assay-specific biases. The research as a whole found: Estimated clonotype richness was generally larger for naive than for memory subsets. The small number of donors limited the genetic and exposure-history diversity represented. Compared with non-shared clonotypes, clonotypes shared by all four sorted-subset donors had higher generation probabilities. Sharing across a few donors was observed for about 5% of naive CD4, 3.5% of naive CD8, roughly 2.4% of memory CD4, and about 0.4% of memory CD8 clonotypes. Rarefaction of sorted-subset datasets indicated incomplete sequencing despite the large sequencing depth. Pairwise subsampling indicated that sequencing depth was expected to affect the degree of clonotype sharing among donors. Sampling was restricted to blood, and TCR repertoires in tissue are likely to differ from TCR repertoires in blood.

At the junction V is shortened by 5 bases and J by 4 bases, with 12 bases in between. As encoded in the germline V gene (reference sequence), CDR1 is MNHEY while CDR2 is SMNVEV. The CDR3 numbers 14 residues from cysteine through phenylalanine. Only the CDR3 part of the read is kept: 42 bases, read in frame from the first base. This clone was counted between two and nine times. The specificity of this receptor is unknown. No clone much larger than this one lies a single base away; base qualities are absent. TCR CDR3 regions were amplified from genomic DNA by multiplex PCR using the deep immunoSEQ assay. Genomic DNA extracted from each cell subset was distributed evenly over all wells of several immunoSEQ 96-well plates, and each plate served as one replicate. For sorted subsets, approximately 200 ng of genomic DNA, equivalent to roughly 33,000 T cell genomes, went into each replicate PCR. Purified libraries were quantified with a Qubit 3.0 fluorometer, sized on a Bioanalyzer 2100, and re-quantified with the KAPA Library Quantification kit. Every immunoSEQ 96-well plate was sequenced on a separate single-read 150-cycle Illumina NextSeq 550 flow cell. The paper's data handling went like this. Because the immunoSEQ output included only junctional sequences and no quality scores, the filtering could not be the same as the filtering used for full-length reads. To assign V/J genes and CDR3, sequences were annotated using PyIR, a Python wrapper for IgBLAST v1.9, with IMGT germline references. Reads were filtered out if the reads had weak V/J assignments (E-value above 1e-6), no CDR3, stop codons, out-of-frame junctions, or ambiguous translated residues. V3J clonotypes were defined as sequences sharing the same inferred V gene, J gene, and CDR3 amino acid sequence. To compute the percentage overlap between repertoires, the number of shared unique clonotypes was divided by the size of the smaller repertoire. Richness of each repertoire was evaluated using RTK rarefaction, the Chao1 estimator, and Recon v2.1 estimates of unobserved clonotypes. OLGA was used to compute generation probabilities for all TCRbeta clonotypes that the gDNA method yielded from a few donors. This immuneACCESS table, as held by TCRdb, lists in-frame sequences with V and J called but not all clones. Of the missing ones, under half trace to an unresolved V gene in checked studies; the others have no known cause. That table gives V, J and clone size, and the DNA gave D and trimming. This sample holds 2 million to 3 million clones; 85% to 95% were observed only once. The ten largest clones represent around 0.15% of the sample.

The donors were healthy, HIV-negative adults who had no recently reported acute infections or vaccinations. All donors were Caucasian adults living in Nashville, Tennessee, USA. CD4+ T cells were enriched through magnetic negative selection, after which naive cells were positively selected on CD45RA and the remaining negative fraction served as the memory subset. Blood was obtained by leukapheresis, after which PBMCs were separated by Ficoll-Histopaque density gradient centrifugation and cryopreserved in liquid nitrogen vapor phase. Analytical flow cytometry was used to check the purity and quantity of every magnetically sorted T cell population. Genomic DNA was isolated from every sorted fraction and measured by UV absorbance on a Nanodrop 2000c.

Material: naive CD4+ T cells sorted from blood. The intended sense of this specimen's cell subset or site label: CD45RA+ positively selected. The chain links TRBV27 with TRBJ1-5; the best D guess is TRBD1, with 6 bases matching. This sequence was found in a man aged 18 to 35 in good health. The CDR3 protein: CASSEQGGNQPQHF. The nucleotide sequence reads as follows: TGTGCCAGCAGTGAACAGGGTGGAAATCAGCCCCAGCATTTT.